This record covers a single TCR beta chain. The antigen is unknown. Here immunoSEQ multiplex PCR was the method, and the copy in TCRdb shows in-frame clones only, minus some. The sample records fewer than 95,000 clones, 94% being singletons. The germline V gene encodes CDR1 SNHLY and CDR2 FYNNEI. The junction had 3 bases not matched to a gene; V was cut back by 6 bases and J by 1 base. This CDR3 is built from 15 residues. This entry belongs to a study of graft-versus-host responses after intestinal transplantation. About the study: Each patient got anti-thymocyte globulin induction, then tacrolimus and steroids for roughly 3 years.

Study-wide results and caveats: Subjects displaying graft-donor T cell macrochimerism possessed elevated graft-versus-host to host-versus-graft clonal ratios inside allografts. GvH clonotypes were identified within recipient marrow, with a subset emerging first in ileum or blood.

This specimen was unstimulated CD4+ T cells sorted from spleen or lymph node cells, taken before transplant. The chain recombines TRBV2 with TRBJ2-7; 13 positions match TRBD2. The clonotype was recovered from a human donor who was the organ donor for an intestinal transplant. CDR3 region: CASRGGLAGSYEQYF. The CDR3 coding sequence is TGTGCCAGCAGGGGGGGACTAGCGGGATCCTACGAGCAGTACTTC.